This is a list of T cell receptor beta chains from one sample in a study of early T cells in non-severe SARS-CoV-2 infection. MiXCR, applied by TCRdb to the 5' RACE reads, yields one record per CDR3 protein. The table has some 87,000 distinct CDR3 sequences, roughly 12% seen once. Sequenced: whole blood. Source of these receptors: an adult who was a healthcare worker with PCR-confirmed SARS-CoV-2 infection or an uninfected control (not recorded which). CDR3s include the opening cysteine and the closing phenylalanine or tryptophan. The D gene is left open where the match is weak. Clone size is stated in some rows and not others, as once, few, many or a class when expanded.

D	length	size	V	J	CDR3	DNA
-	12	many	TRBV25-1	TRBJ1-1	CASRRLTDEAFF	TGTGCCAGCCGAAGGTTAACAGATGAAGCTTTCTTT
-	11	many	TRBV29-1	TRBJ2-1	CSVFGLAEQFF	TGCAGCGTCTTCGGGCTAGCGGAGCAGTTCTTC
-	14	-	TRBV3-1	TRBJ1-1	CASSQRAENTEAFF	TGTGCCAGCAGCCAACGTGCAGAGAACACTGAAGCTTTCTTT
-	15	few	TRBV29-1	TRBJ2-1	CSVIALTAPGNEQFF	TGCAGCGTTATCGCCTTGACAGCCCCCGGGAATGAGCAGTTCTTC
-	12	few	TRBV15	TRBJ2-2	CATSRNTGELFF	TGTGCCACCAGCAGAAACACCGGGGAGCTGTTTTTT
-	15	-	TRBV12-3/TRBV12-4	TRBJ1-4	CASSSGTATNEKLFF	TGTGCCAGCAGTTCAGGGACTGCAACTAATGAAAAACTGTTTTTT
-	15	-	TRBV5-1	TRBJ2-3	CASSLDPGITDTQYF	TGCGCCAGCAGCTTGGATCCGGGGATAACAGATACGCAGTATTTT
-	15	-	TRBV7-9	TRBJ1-4	CASSSTRSNNEKLFF	TGTGCCAGCAGTTCTACCAGGTCGAACAATGAAAAACTGTTTTTT
TRBD2	12	-	TRBV29-1	TRBJ2-5	CSVSRGGETQYF	TGCAGCGTTTCACGGGGGGGAGAGACCCAGTACTTC
TRBD2	14	many	TRBV6-2/TRBV6-3	TRBJ2-2	CASALAGGTGELFF	TGTGCCAGCGCTCTAGCGGGAGGCACCGGGGAGCTGTTTTTT
TRBD1	15	-	TRBV6-1	TRBJ1-1	CASSPQGDSNTEAFF	TGTGCCAGCAGTCCCCAGGGGGATTCTAACACTGAAGCTTTCTTT
TRBD2	15	-	TRBV12-3/TRBV12-4	TRBJ2-1	CASNLLAGVGNEQFF	TGTGCCAGCAACCTACTAGCGGGGGTAGGCAATGAGCAGTTCTTC